The subject of this entry is one TCR beta chain. The germline CDR1 and CDR2 sequences are MGHRA and YSYEKL. The CDR3 has 12 residues. Trimming removed 1 base from V and 14 bases from J, with 11 bases in between. This sample was taken from a study of blood T cell repertoires in COVID-19. The method was immunoSEQ multiplex PCR; TCRdb's version includes in-frame clones alone and lacks a portion of them. The sample holds around 80,000 clones, approximately 80% seen once. The sample taken for sequencing was peripheral blood. This chain joins TRBV4-1 and TRBJ1-4; perhaps TRBD1 as D (5 bases). This TCR was sampled from an older woman with acute or convalescent COVID-19. CDR3 in amino acids: CASSQGPGLLFF. Here the CDR3 DNA reads TGCGCCAGCAGCCAAGGGCCGGGACTGCTGTTTTTT.